One and the same sample provided the 2 T cell receptor beta chains below, sequenced in a study of PD-1 and CTLA-4 blockade in melanoma. Generated by immunoSEQ multiplex PCR, the TCRdb table keeps only in-frame clones and is missing some. The sample includes some 30,000 clones, about 87% of them seen just once. The sample here was CD8+ T cells from peripheral blood, taken from a patient given anti-PD-1 treatment. The receptors shown here come from a human donor with melanoma.

The chain recombines TRBV6-4 with TRBJ1-3, with no clear D. The V gene lost 11 bases and the J gene lost 0 bases, with 20 bases spanning the gap. The CDR3 has 16 residues. Germline assignment: CDR1 MRHNA and CDR2 SNTAGT. The CDR3 bases are TGTGCCGGACTATTCCCCCGGGAGAGCTCTGGAAACACCATATATTTT. It codes for CAGLFPRESSGNTIYF.

The chain carries TRBV19 and TRBJ2-1; TRBD2 aligns across 12 bases. Trimming at V came to 5 bases and at J to 4 bases, leaving 3 bases not matched to a gene. The CDR3 has 15 amino acids. Germline CDR1 and CDR2: LNHDA and SQIVND (reference sequence). The chain's CDR3 is CASSRTSGDYNEQFF. CDR3 DNA: TGTGCCAGTAGTCGGACTAGCGGGGATTACAATGAGCAGTTCTTC. Filled out from reference TRBV19 and TRBJ2-1, the complete variable domain reads DGGITQSPKYLFRKEGQNVTLSCEQNLNHDAMYWYRQDPGQGLRLIYYSQIVNDFQKGDIAEGYSVSREKKESFPLTVTSAQKNPTAFYLCASSRTSGDYNEQFFGPGTRLTVL.